This T cell receptor beta chain is drawn from a study of identical twins. This clonotype was counted at least ten times. TCRdb recomputed calls from the 5' RACE reads with MiXCR, one row per CDR3 protein. The sample has hundreds of thousands of distinct CDR3 sequences, less than 9% seen once. Deletions cut 6 bases from V and 3 bases from J, with 9 bases between. The CDR3 covers 12 residues. A further study also used this sample, focusing on yellow fever vaccine responses in identical twins.

The specimen sequenced was memory (CD45RO+) T cells sorted from blood. The chain uses TRBV12-3 or TRBV12-4 and TRBJ2-7; maybe TRBD1 (6 bases). This receptor was obtained from a woman younger than 30 in good health. The CDR3 here is CASSPDSYEQYF. The CDR3 DNA follows: TGTGCCAGCAGCCCGGACAGCTACGAGCAGTACTTC.